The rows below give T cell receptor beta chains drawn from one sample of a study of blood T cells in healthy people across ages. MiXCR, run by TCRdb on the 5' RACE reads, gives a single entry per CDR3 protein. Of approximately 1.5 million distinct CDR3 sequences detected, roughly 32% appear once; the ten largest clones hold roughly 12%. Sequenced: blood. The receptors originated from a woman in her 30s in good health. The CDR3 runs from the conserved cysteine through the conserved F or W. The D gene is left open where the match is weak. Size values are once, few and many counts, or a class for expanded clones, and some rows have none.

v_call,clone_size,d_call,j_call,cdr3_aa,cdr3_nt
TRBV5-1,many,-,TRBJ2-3,CASRRGATTDTQYF,TGCGCCAGCAGGAGAGGGGCTACCACAGATACGCAGTATTTT
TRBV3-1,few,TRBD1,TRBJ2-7,CASSQRGTGYEQYF,TGTGCCAGCAGCCAGAGGGGGACAGGGTACGAGCAGTACTTC
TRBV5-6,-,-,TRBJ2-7,CASSAGPGQGYEQYF,TGTGCCAGCAGCGCCGGGCCGGGGCAGGGCTACGAGCAGTACTTC
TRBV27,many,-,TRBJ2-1,CASSPGGYNEQFF,TGTGCCAGCAGTCCCGGGGGTTACAATGAGCAGTTCTTC
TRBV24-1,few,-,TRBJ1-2,CATSTGANYGYTF,TGTGCCACCAGTACAGGAGCTAACTATGGCTACACCTTC
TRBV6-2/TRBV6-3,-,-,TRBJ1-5,CASSNPRRGAGQPQHF,TGTGCCAGCAGCAACCCCCGCAGGGGCGCTGGTCAGCCCCAGCATTTT
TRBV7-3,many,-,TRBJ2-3,CASSSSGTHTDTQYF,TGTGCCAGCAGCTCTTCCGGGACACACACAGATACGCAGTATTTT
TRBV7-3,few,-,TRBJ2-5,CASSLRGAGRGQETQYF,TGTGCCAGCAGCTTAAGGGGCGCGGGAAGGGGGCAAGAGACCCAGTACTTC
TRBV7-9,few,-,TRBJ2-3,CASSHHRDGQTRSTDTQYF,TGTGCCAGCAGCCACCATCGGGACGGACAAACTAGGAGCACAGATACGCAGTATTTT
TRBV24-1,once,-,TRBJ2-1,CAASDSNEQFF,TGTGCCGCCAGTGATTCCAATGAGCAGTTCTTC
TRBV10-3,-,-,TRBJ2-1,CAISPGVSYNEQFF,TGTGCCATCAGTCCTGGAGTGTCCTACAATGAGCAGTTCTTC
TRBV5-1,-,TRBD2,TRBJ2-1,CASSYGLAGYNEQFF,TGCGCCAGCAGCTATGGGCTAGCGGGGTACAATGAGCAGTTCTTC
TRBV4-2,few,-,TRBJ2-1,CASSLLGDRNEQFF,TGTGCCAGCAGCCTCTTAGGGGATCGGAATGAGCAGTTCTTC
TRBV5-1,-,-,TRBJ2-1,CASSASSYEQFF,TGCGCCAGCAGCGCTAGTTCTTATGAGCAGTTCTTC
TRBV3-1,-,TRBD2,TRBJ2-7,CASSQIAGGREQYF,TGTGCCAGCAGCCAAATAGCGGGAGGACGCGAGCAGTACTTC
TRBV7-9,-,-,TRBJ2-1,CASSFPKLDGSYNEQFF,TGTGCCAGCAGCTTCCCGAAATTGGACGGATCCTACAATGAGCAGTTCTTC
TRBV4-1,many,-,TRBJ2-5,CASSQGSYETQYF,TGCGCCAGCAGCCAAGGCAGTTATGAGACCCAGTACTTC
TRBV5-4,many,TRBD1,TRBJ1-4,CASGTDGEKLFF,TGTGCCAGCGGGACAGATGGAGAAAAACTGTTTTTT
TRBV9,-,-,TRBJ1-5,CASSVDPGAVNQPQHF,TGTGCCAGCAGCGTAGATCCGGGGGCGGTCAATCAGCCCCAGCATTTT
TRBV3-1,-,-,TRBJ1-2,CASSQRVMEYGYTF,TGTGCCAGCAGCCAAAGAGTAATGGAGTATGGCTACACCTTC
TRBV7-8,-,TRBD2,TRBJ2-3,CASSPWEAGIPPDTQYF,TGTGCCAGCAGCCCCTGGGAAGCGGGAATCCCCCCAGATACGCAGTATTTT
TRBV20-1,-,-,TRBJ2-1,CSARGGVGLCDEQFF,TGCAGTGCTAGAGGTGGTGTGGGACTGTGCGATGAGCAGTTCTTC
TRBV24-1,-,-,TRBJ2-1,CATSVGGATSNEQFF,TGTGCCACCAGTGTCGGAGGGGCGACCTCCAATGAGCAGTTCTTC
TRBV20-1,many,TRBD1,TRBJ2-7,CSATSGQGTWEQYF,TGCAGTGCTACCTCGGGACAGGGGACGTGGGAGCAGTACTTC
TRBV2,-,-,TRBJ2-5,CASTFPGAETQYF,TGTGCCAGCACCTTTCCGGGGGCGGAGACCCAGTACTTC
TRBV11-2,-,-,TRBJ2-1,CASSRISGDKFF,TGTGCCAGCAGCCGTATATCGGGAGATAAGTTCTTC
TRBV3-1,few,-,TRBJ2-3,CASSHLTGTRRDTQYF,TGTGCCAGCAGCCACCTAACCGGGACCCGCAGGGATACGCAGTATTTT
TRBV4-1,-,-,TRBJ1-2,CASSQDLAGGDYGYTF,TGCGCCAGCAGCCAAGATTTAGCAGGCGGGGACTATGGCTACACCTTC
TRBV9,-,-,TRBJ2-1,CASSPDSRHEQFF,TGTGCCAGCAGCCCCGATTCTCGTCATGAGCAGTTCTTC
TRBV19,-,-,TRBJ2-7,CVSTAPGFPYEQYF,TGTGTCAGTACGGCCCCGGGGTTCCCCTACGAGCAGTACTTC
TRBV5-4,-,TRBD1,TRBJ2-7,CASSSGTGGGYEQYF,TGTGCCAGCAGCTCCGGGACAGGGGGTGGATACGAGCAGTACTTC
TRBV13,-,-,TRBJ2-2,CASSAQGPTGELFF,TGTGCCAGCAGCGCCCAGGGCCCCACCGGGGAGCTGTTTTTT
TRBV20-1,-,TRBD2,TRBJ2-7,CSGGRGAYEQYF,TGCAGTGGCGGGCGGGGGGCCTACGAGCAGTACTTC
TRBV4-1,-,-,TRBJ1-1,CASSSPDSWNTEAFF,TGCGCCAGCAGCTCCCCGGACAGCTGGAACACTGAAGCTTTCTTT
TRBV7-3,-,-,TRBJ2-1,CASSLARGGFNEQFF,TGTGCCAGCAGCTTGGCCAGGGGTGGTTTCAATGAGCAGTTCTTC
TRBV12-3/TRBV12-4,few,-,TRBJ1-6,CASSQVPSALHF,TGTGCCAGCAGCCAAGTTCCCTCAGCCCTCCACTTT
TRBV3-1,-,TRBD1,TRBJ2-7,CSSRNRDSKYEQYF,TGTTCCAGCAGGAACCGGGACAGCAAGTACGAGCAGTACTTC
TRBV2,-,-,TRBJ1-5,CASSGGGPQHF,TGTGCCAGCAGTGGTGGCGGGCCCCAGCATTTT
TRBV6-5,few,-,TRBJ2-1,CASQGKGFNEQFF,TGTGCCAGCCAGGGCAAGGGGTTCAATGAGCAGTTCTTC
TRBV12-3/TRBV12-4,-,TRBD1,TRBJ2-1,CASDGGQGYNEQFF,TGTGCCAGCGATGGGGGACAGGGGTACAATGAGCAGTTCTTC
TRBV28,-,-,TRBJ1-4,CASSLGIGQSINEKLFF,TGTGCCAGCAGTTTAGGTATCGGACAGTCAATTAATGAAAAACTGTTTTTT
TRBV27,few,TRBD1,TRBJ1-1,CASRRQGYTEAFF,TGTGCCAGCAGGAGACAGGGATACACTGAAGCTTTCTTT
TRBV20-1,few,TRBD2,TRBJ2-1,CSATLAGGQTEQFF,TGCAGTGCTACTCTAGCGGGGGGACAAACTGAGCAGTTCTTC
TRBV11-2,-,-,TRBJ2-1,CASSYLQTGLWNEQFF,TGTGCCAGCAGCTACCTACAGACCGGGTTGTGGAATGAGCAGTTCTTC
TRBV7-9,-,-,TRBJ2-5,CASSLGLPQETQYF,TGTGCCAGCAGCTTAGGCCTGCCGCAAGAGACCCAGTACTTC
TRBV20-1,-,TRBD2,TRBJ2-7,CSAGREGRYEQYF,TGCAGTGCAGGGCGGGAGGGCCGGTACGAGCAGTACTTC
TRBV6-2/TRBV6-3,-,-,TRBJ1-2,CASSIGRGNGYTF,TGTGCCAGCAGTATCGGACGGGGCAATGGCTACACCTTC
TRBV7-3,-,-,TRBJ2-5,CASSLGPGARETQYF,TGTGCCAGCAGCTTAGGACCGGGGGCGAGAGAGACCCAGTACTTC
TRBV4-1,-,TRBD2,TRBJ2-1,CASSGTTSGYEQFF,TGCGCCAGCAGTGGCACGACTAGCGGCTATGAGCAGTTCTTC
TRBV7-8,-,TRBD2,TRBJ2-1,CASSPEPGLAYNEQFF,TGTGCCAGCAGTCCCGAACCGGGACTAGCCTATAATGAGCAGTTCTTC
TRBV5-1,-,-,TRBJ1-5,CASSLQGSEPQHF,TGCGCCAGCAGCTTGCAAGGATCCGAGCCCCAGCATTTT
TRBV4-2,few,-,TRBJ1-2,CASSQDLMREDYTF,TGTGCCAGCAGCCAAGATCTAATGAGGGAAGACTACACCTTC
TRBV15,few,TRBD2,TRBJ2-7,CATSRPGLALREQYF,TGTGCCACCAGCAGGCCGGGACTAGCATTACGGGAGCAGTACTTC
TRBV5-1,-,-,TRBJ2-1,CASSGRPNNEQFF,TGCGCCAGCAGCGGGAGGCCTAACAATGAGCAGTTCTTC
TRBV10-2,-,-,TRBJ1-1,CASRPSNTEAFF,TGCGCCAGCAGGCCATCCAACACTGAAGCTTTCTTT
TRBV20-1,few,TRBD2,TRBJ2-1,CSAPKLAGGYNEQFF,TGCAGTGCTCCCAAGCTAGCGGGTGGTTACAATGAGCAGTTCTTC
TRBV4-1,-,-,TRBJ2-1,CASSHPTSGGAFEQFF,TGCGCCAGCAGCCATCCGACTAGTGGGGGCGCATTTGAGCAGTTCTTC
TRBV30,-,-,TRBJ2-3,CAWKGEADTQYF,TGTGCCTGGAAAGGCGAGGCAGATACGCAGTATTTT
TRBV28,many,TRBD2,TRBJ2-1,CASSSPLGSGAHNEQFF,TGTGCCAGCAGTTCTCCTTTAGGTAGCGGGGCCCACAATGAGCAGTTCTTC